This TCR beta chain was obtained from a study of cytomegalovirus exposure and HLA in healthy donors. Study overall: Counted in an early data release were 65 million to 100 million unique TCRs from HLA-typed donors.

PCR involved 60 Vbeta and 13 Jbeta primers. Repertoires were generated with immunoSEQ multiplex PCR, while TCRdb's copy carries only in-frame clones and drops some. Of tens of thousands of clones listed, 82% were seen once; the top ten hold approximately 3%. Note on this clone: The antigen is not known.

Findings and caveats of the study: The majority of CMV-associated TCR beta chains were reported as apparently HLA-restricted in a later analysis. The dataset shows that most TCR sequences were rare, while some public TCRs occurred in many donors. Association of a missense DCLRE1C variant with TCR beta V- and J-gene trimming was reported in a later analysis.

This CDR3 has 15 amino acids. Germline V CDR1 and CDR2: SGHKS, YYEKEE (reference sequence). Between the trimmed V and J ends, which lost 0 bases and 1 base, there was a span of 8 bases. The chain has TRBV5-5 and TRBJ1-5; the D is unclear. The TCR comes from a man aged 30 to 45 in good health and CMV-seropositive. Sample: PBMCs. The CDR3: CASSLALGSNQPQHF. The CDR3 DNA reads TGTGCCAGCAGCTTGGCCCTAGGAAGCAATCAGCCCCAGCATTTT.